The 4 T cell receptor beta chains below all came from one sample that was sequenced in a study of cytomegalovirus exposure and HLA in healthy donors. PCR involved 60 Vbeta and 13 Jbeta primers. This table comes from immunoSEQ multiplex PCR, and its TCRdb copy is limited to in-frame clones, with some not included. Its table records 120,000 to 150,000 clones. Material: PBMCs. Receptor source: a woman younger than 35 in good health and CMV-seronegative.

The CDR3 loop reads CASSLSVGGSSYNEQFF. CDR3 in DNA: TGCGCCAGCAGCTTGTCAGTTGGCGGGAGCTCCTACAATGAGCAGTTCTTC. The chain links TRBV5-1 to TRBJ2-1; 7 positions agree with TRBD2. Per the germline V gene, CDR1 is SGHRS and CDR2 is YFSETQ. Trimming cost V 1 base and J 0 bases; bases outside gene matches: 7. The length of the CDR3 is 17 residues.

About this clone: Other DNA sequences in this sample translate to the same CDR3. The rearrangement joins TRBV5-1 to TRBJ1-3; a possible D gene is TRBD1 (6 bases). The V end lost 4 bases, the J end lost 0 bases, and 11 bases lay between the germline ends. CDR3 length: 15 amino acids. Germline assignment: CDR1 SGHRS and CDR2 YFSETQ. In DNA form, the CDR3 reads TGCGCCAGCAGCGACACAGGGTACTCTGGAAACACCATATATTTT. As protein: CASSDTGYSGNTIYF. Complete variable domain (other parts from reference TRBV5-1 and TRBJ1-3): KAGVTQTPRYLIKTRGQQVTLSCSPISGHRSVSWYQQTPGQGLQFLFEYFSETQRNKGNFPGRFSGRQFSNSRSEMNVSTLELGDSALYLCASSDTGYSGNTIYFGEGSWLTVV.

V usage is TRBV5-1 and J usage is TRBJ2-1; D is perhaps TRBD2 (6 bases). V was cut by 1 base and J by 6 bases, with 14 bases left in between. CDR1 and CDR2 (germline): SGHRS, YFSETQ. This CDR3 contains 15 residues. The CDR3 region has the DNA TGCGCCAGCAGCTTGAGCGGGCCAGCCAGCAATGAGCAGTTCTTC. The encoded protein is CASSLSGPASNEQFF.

The J gene is TRBJ1-5, the V gene TRBV30; 7 bases agree with TRBD1. The CDR3 is 14 residues long. The ends lost 0 bases at V and 7 bases at J; junction bases unmatched: 6. The germline gives CDR1 GTSNPN, CDR2 SVGIG (reference sequence). The DNA for the CDR3 is TGTGCCTGGAGTGTAGGAGGGGGCCAACAGCCCCAGCATTTT. It yields the protein CAWSVGGGQQPQHF.